This TCR beta chain was captured in a study of blood T cell repertoires in COVID-19. Study at large: The United States, Italy and Spain provided the acute and convalescent COVID-19 samples. Sources were T cells, B-cell-depleted T cells, or PBMCs; the material itself was cDNA or gDNA.

The authors' processing: How many nucleated cells were present was estimated from reference gene primer amplification. Profiling relied on immunoSEQ multiplex PCR, and the TCRdb table lists in-frame clones only, not all of them. For V, J and clone size, that table is used; D and trimming come from the DNA. Of approximately 260,000 clones in the sample, around 90% were seen once. Germline CDR1 and CDR2: MNHNS and SASEGT. This CDR3 is 15 amino acids long. Trimming removed 1 base from V and 0 bases from J, with 10 bases in between. This TCR was sampled from a middle-aged man with acute or convalescent COVID-19. The genes are TRBV6-1 and TRBJ2-7; D possibly corresponds to TRBD2 (5 bases). Sample: peripheral blood. The CDR3 nucleotides are TGTGCCAGCAGTGAAGGAGTAGGGAGCTCCTACGAGCAGTACTTC. Translation: CASSEGVGSSYEQYF.